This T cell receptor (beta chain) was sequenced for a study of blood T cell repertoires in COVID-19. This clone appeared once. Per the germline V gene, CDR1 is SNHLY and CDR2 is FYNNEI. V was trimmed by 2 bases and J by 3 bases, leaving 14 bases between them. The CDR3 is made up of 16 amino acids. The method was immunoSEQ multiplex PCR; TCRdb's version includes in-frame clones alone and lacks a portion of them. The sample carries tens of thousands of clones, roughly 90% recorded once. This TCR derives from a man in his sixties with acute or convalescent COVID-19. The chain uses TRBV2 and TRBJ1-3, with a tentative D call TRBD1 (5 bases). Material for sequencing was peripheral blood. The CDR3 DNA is TGTGCCAGCAGTGAATTCCCGGCAGGGTATGGAAACACCATATATTTT. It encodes CASSEFPAGYGNTIYF.